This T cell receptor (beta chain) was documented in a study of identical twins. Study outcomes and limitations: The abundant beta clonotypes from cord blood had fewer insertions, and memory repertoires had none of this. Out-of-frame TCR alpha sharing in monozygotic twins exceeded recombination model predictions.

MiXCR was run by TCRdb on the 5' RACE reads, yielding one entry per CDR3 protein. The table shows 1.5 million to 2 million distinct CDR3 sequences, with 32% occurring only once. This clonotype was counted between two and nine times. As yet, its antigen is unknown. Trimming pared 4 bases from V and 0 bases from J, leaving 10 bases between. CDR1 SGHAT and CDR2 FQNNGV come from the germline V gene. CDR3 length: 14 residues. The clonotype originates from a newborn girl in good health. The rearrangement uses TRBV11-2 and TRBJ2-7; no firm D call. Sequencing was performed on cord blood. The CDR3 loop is CASSSTTPSYEQYF. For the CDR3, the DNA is TGTGCCAGCAGCTCCACTACCCCCTCCTACGAGCAGTACTTC.